Listed below are T cell receptor beta chains from one sample, sequenced in a study of T cell responses to AZD1222 COVID-19 vaccine. TCRdb's table, derived via immunoSEQ multiplex PCR, lists solely in-frame clones and lacks some. The top ten hold 1.5% to 2% of the sample, which has roughly 140,000 clones, roughly nine tenths seen once. Sample: peripheral blood, taken 28 days after the second AZD1222 dose. These receptor sequences come from an adult who received the AZD1222 COVID-19 vaccine. Each CDR3 is given with its conserved first and last residue.

J	V	length	CDR3
TRBJ1-1	TRBV27	15	CASSLSTGPNTEAFF
TRBJ1-2	TRBV13	17	CASSRNYRDRVPYGYTF
TRBJ2-5	TRBV29-1	15	CSVGSDRRGGETQYF
TRBJ1-1	TRBV7-2	13	CASSFGGRAEAFF
TRBJ1-1	TRBV4-2	15	CASSPRAGMNTEAFF
TRBJ2-1	TRBV7-2	19	CASSFRGGLAGSSYNEQFF
TRBJ2-6	TRBV13	17	CASSSGPKDPGANVLTF
TRBJ2-1	TRBV10-1	14	CASSKQSSYNEQFF
TRBJ2-5	TRBV9	16	CASSINPQGDRETQYF
TRBJ1-3	TRBV10-3	14	CAIRGTGTGNTIYF
TRBJ1-2	TRBV7-8	14	CASSFEKQGPGYTF
TRBJ2-1	TRBV24-1	12	CATMGGGDEQFF
TRBJ1-4	TRBV7-9	16	CASSLSGTATNEKLFF
TRBJ1-1	TRBV7-2	13	CASSTQPNTEAFF
TRBJ2-5	TRBV28	15	CASSPEDRFQETQYF
TRBJ1-6	TRBV6-1	14	CASSDRGKDSPLHF
TRBJ1-6	TRBV30	15	CAWRSGQGNNSPLHF
TRBJ2-1	TRBV6-6	10	CASRAGEQFF
TRBJ1-2	TRBV28	11	CASSSAYGYTF
TRBJ2-7	TRBV3-1/TRBV3-2	16	CASSPGLAGGFYEQYF
TRBJ2-7	TRBV4-3	15	CASSQDFVSSYEQYF
TRBJ1-2	TRBV4-2	15	CASSQEGGGDYGYTF
TRBJ1-2	TRBV19	14	CASSIPRTVARYTF
TRBJ2-2	TRBV7-9	17	CASSAVSLAENTGELFF
TRBJ1-2	TRBV6-5	13	CATHQGPGGGYTF
TRBJ1-1	TRBV11-2	14	CASSFRQIRTEAFF
TRBJ2-7	TRBV19	14	CASSTGLANSEQYF
TRBJ2-3	TRBV7-3	15	CASSLMGSSRDTQYF
TRBJ1-5	TRBV6-5	15	CASRMREYSNQPQHF
TRBJ2-7	TRBV7-2	15	CASSLGPSGVSEQYF
TRBJ2-1	TRBV24-1	20	CATSDLGRKGQGGGYSEQFF
TRBJ1-2	TRBV24-1	13	CATSDFGNRGYTF
TRBJ2-3	TRBV13	16	CASSYASGGTGDTQYF
TRBJ2-3	TRBV7-2	18	CASSYNAGLAGGADTQYF
TRBJ1-1	TRBV7-9	15	CASSLRRGADTEAFF
TRBJ2-1	TRBV29-1	12	CSVERGRNEQFF
TRBJ1-4	TRBV18	17	CASSPQPIKGSGEKLFF
TRBJ1-5	TRBV3-1/TRBV3-2	13	CASSQDNVQPQHF
TRBJ2-7	TRBV7-2	13	CASSSRAGYEQYF
TRBJ1-2	TRBV6-5	15	CASSYSGGPIRGYTF
TRBJ1-2	TRBV3-1/TRBV3-2	15	CASSQDRGGNYGYTF